This T cell receptor (beta chain) was sequenced for a study of T cell responses to AZD1222 COVID-19 vaccine. Study-wide results and caveats: Nearly half of spike-specific TCRs reportedly go after variant regions that carry no mutations. Following two doses of AZD1222, Spike-specific TCR breadth and depth rose. Donors in the cohort were predominantly white British and more often female, and clonal diversity was possibly underestimated.

The CDR3 extends over 13 amino acids. V was clipped by 3 bases and J by 2 bases, with 8 bases between them. TCRdb's table, derived via immunoSEQ multiplex PCR, lists solely in-frame clones and lacks some. The sample holds approximately 130,000 clones, 85% to 90% seen once. Comments on this clone: Its antigen is undetermined.

Analysis merged second doses at about 4 or about 12 weeks. The source material was peripheral blood, sampled 28 days after the second AZD1222 dose. The chain links TRBV12-3 or TRBV12-4 to TRBJ2-7; D is undetermined. This clonotype originated in an adult who received the AZD1222 COVID-19 vaccine. The CDR3 sequence: CASSLVQPYEQYF. DNA of the CDR3: TGTGCCAGCAGTTTGGTTCAGCCCTACGAGCAGTACTTC.